These T cell receptor beta chains were read from a single sample in a study of cytomegalovirus exposure and HLA in healthy donors. Generated by immunoSEQ multiplex PCR, the TCRdb table keeps only in-frame clones and is missing some. The repertoire includes around 160,000 clones, around three quarters of them detected once, and 6.7% sits in the top ten. Sequencing used PBMCs. The source is a woman aged 40 to 50 in good health and CMV-seropositive. The CDR3 runs from the conserved cysteine through the conserved F or W. The D gene is left open where the match is weak. Some rows have no size entry. The others give once, few or many, or a class for an expanded clone.

clone size,D gene,V gene,J gene,CDR3 DNA,CDR3 protein
-,-,TRBV4-2,TRBJ2-7,TGTGCCAGCAGCCACGTCGGGACTGGCTACGAGCAGTACTTC,CASSHVGTGYEQYF
-,-,TRBV5-1,TRBJ2-7,TGCGCCAGCAGCTTGTTGGCAGGGGAAGCCTACGAGCAGTACTTC,CASSLLAGEAYEQYF
-,-,TRBV6-1,TRBJ2-7,TGTGCCAGCAGTGTTGTGTCAGGGGGGATCTACGAGCAGTACTTC,CASSVVSGGIYEQYF
-,TRBD1,TRBV4-1,TRBJ1-6,TGCGCCAGCAGCCAACCTCGGGACAGGGTTGATTCACCCCTCCACTTT,CASSQPRDRVDSPLHF
-,-,TRBV10-3,TRBJ2-1,TGTGCCATCAGAGAGGACCTTAGCGGCTATGAGCAGTTCTTC,CAIREDLSGYEQFF
-,-,TRBV7-3,TRBJ1-2,TGTGCCAGCAGCCCATTAGGAGGCGGCTTAGGGGGCTACACCTTC,CASSPLGGGLGGYTF
-,TRBD1,TRBV11-2,TRBJ2-3,TGTGCCAGCAGCTTACTAGAGTCGGGACAGGGGATAACAGATACGCAGTATTTT,CASSLLESGQGITDTQYF
-,-,TRBV6-5,TRBJ1-1,TGTGCCAGCAGTTACGGACAAAACACTGAAGCTTTCTTT,CASSYGQNTEAFF
-,-,TRBV7-3,TRBJ2-2,TGTGCCAGCAGCTTTTCGACCGGGGGATTGAACACCGGGGAGCTGTTTTTT,CASSFSTGGLNTGELFF
few,-,TRBV5-6,TRBJ1-1,TGTGCCAGCAGCCTTGGACAGAATTTGAACACTGAAGCTTTCTTT,CASSLGQNLNTEAFF
few,-,TRBV11-3,TRBJ2-3,TGTGCCAGCAGTACAGGGATGGGCGCAGATACGCAGTATTTT,CASSTGMGADTQYF
-,TRBD1,TRBV28,TRBJ1-2,TGTGCCAGCAGGGATACAGGGGTGGGCGGCTACACCTTC,CASRDTGVGGYTF
once,-,TRBV28,TRBJ2-5,TGTGCCAGCAGTCGGGTCCCGCAAGAGACCCAGTACTTC,CASSRVPQETQYF
once,TRBD1,TRBV10-3,TRBJ2-3,TGTGCCATCAGTTTACCAACCGGGACAGGAAGCACAGATACGCAGTATTTT,CAISLPTGTGSTDTQYF
once,-,TRBV6-5,TRBJ2-7,TGTGCCAGCAGGGATCCCGGGGATTACGAGCAGTACTTC,CASRDPGDYEQYF
-,TRBD1,TRBV7-2,TRBJ2-2,TGTGCCAGCAGCCAACAGGGGGCGGGCACCGGGGAGCTGTTTTTT,CASSQQGAGTGELFF
-,-,TRBV5-6,TRBJ1-1,TGTGCCAGCAGCTCGGCCCATCCGGGGAACACTGAAGCTTTCTTT,CASSSAHPGNTEAFF
-,-,TRBV2,TRBJ1-1,TGTGCCAGCAGTGAAAAATTTGGGGCCGTGGCTTTCTTT,CASSEKFGAVAFF
-,TRBD2,TRBV6-6,TRBJ2-3,TGTGCCAGCAATGCGGGGGATTTCACAGATACGCAGTATTTT,CASNAGDFTDTQYF
-,TRBD2,TRBV5-4,TRBJ2-5,TGTGCCAGCAGCCGAGGACTAGCGGGGGGGATGGGGACCCAGTACTTC,CASSRGLAGGMGTQYF
-,-,TRBV4-1,TRBJ2-5,TGCGCCAGCAGCCTCCTCTACTCAGGGAAAGAGACCCAGTACTTC,CASSLLYSGKETQYF
-,-,TRBV12-5,TRBJ2-6,TGTGCTAGTGGTTTGGACACGTCTGGGGCCAACGTCCTGACTTTC,CASGLDTSGANVLTF
-,-,TRBV13,TRBJ2-7,TGTGCCAGCAGCTTAGAACCGGGGTCCTCCTACGAGCAGTACTTC,CASSLEPGSSYEQYF
-,-,TRBV5-4,TRBJ2-7,TGTGCCAGCAGCTCGGCAGGAATAGACGAGCAGTACTTC,CASSSAGIDEQYF
-,TRBD2,TRBV10-3,TRBJ2-3,TGTGCCATCAGGACTAGCGAGGCGACAGATACGCAGTATTTT,CAIRTSEATDTQYF
-,-,TRBV11-2,TRBJ2-7,TGTGCCAGCAGCCCCCAACCAGGATACTACGAGCAGTACTTC,CASSPQPGYYEQYF
-,-,TRBV13,TRBJ1-2,TGTGCCAGCAGCTTAAGCGTAGGGGATGACTATGGCTACACCTTC,CASSLSVGDDYGYTF
-,-,TRBV14,TRBJ1-6,TGTGCCAGCAGCCAAGGGCAGACTACTTCACCCCTCCACTTT,CASSQGQTTSPLHF
once,TRBD2,TRBV5-5,TRBJ2-1,TGTGCCAGCAGCCCCGAGGGGACTAGCAGTAATGAGCAGTTCTTC,CASSPEGTSSNEQFF
-,-,TRBV7-3,TRBJ1-6,TGTGCCAGCAGCTTGACAGCCAATTCACCCCTCCACTTT,CASSLTANSPLHF
once,TRBD1,TRBV13,TRBJ2-7,TGTGCCAGCAGCTTAACTCGGACAGGGGACTACGGGCAGTACTTC,CASSLTRTGDYGQYF
-,TRBD1,TRBV28,TRBJ1-4,TGTGCCAGCAGCAGACAGGGGGCTCGATATGAAAAACTGTTTTTT,CASSRQGARYEKLFF
-,-,TRBV7-2,TRBJ2-3,TGTGCCAGCAGCGTAACTAGCAGAGCGCAGTATTTT,CASSVTSRAQYF
-,-,TRBV5-1,TRBJ2-7,TGCGCCAGCAGCTCGGACAATTCCTACGAGCAGTACTTC,CASSSDNSYEQYF
-,-,TRBV19,TRBJ2-6,TGTGCCAGTAGCCCTAACCTGAGCTCTGGGGCCAACGTCCTGACTTTC,CASSPNLSSGANVLTF
-,-,TRBV5-1,TRBJ1-1,TGCGCCAGCAGCTTCGGACTCATGAACACTGAAGCTTTCTTT,CASSFGLMNTEAFF
once,-,TRBV23-1,TRBJ2-7,TGCGCCAGCAGTATCCGCGGAGGGGCGCGCCCCCCCTACGAGCAGTACTTC,CASSIRGGARPPYEQYF
once,-,TRBV5-1,TRBJ2-3,TGCGCCAGCAGCTTGGCCGTAGCTAGCTCCTTGGCTAGCACAGATACGCAGTATTTT,CASSLAVASSLASTDTQYF
-,TRBD2,TRBV7-6,TRBJ2-5,TGTGCCAGCAGCGGACTAGCGTACGAGACCCAGTACTTC,CASSGLAYETQYF
once,-,TRBV6-5,TRBJ1-2,TGTGCCAGCAGCACCACGATCTCCGGGAGTCGCGGCTACACCTTC,CASSTTISGSRGYTF
-,TRBD1,TRBV4-2,TRBJ1-4,TGTGCCAGCAGCCAAGCGGTATTCGACAGGGTTAATGAAAAACTGTTTTTT,CASSQAVFDRVNEKLFF
-,-,TRBV28,TRBJ1-1,TGTGCCAGCAGTTTCACCCCTATTGAGAGCACTGAAGCTTTCTTT,CASSFTPIESTEAFF
-,TRBD2,TRBV7-2,TRBJ2-7,TGTGCCAGCAGCTTAGTTGGGGGCGGGGGGCTCTACGAGCAGTACTTC,CASSLVGGGGLYEQYF
-,-,TRBV30,TRBJ1-4,TGTGCCTGGACCAACCTAGCAGGTGAAAAACTGTTTTTT,CAWTNLAGEKLFF
-,TRBD2,TRBV5-4,TRBJ2-3,TGTGCCAGCAGTCTAATAGCGGGGGGCGGATCGGATACGCAGTATTTT,CASSLIAGGGSDTQYF
-,TRBD1,TRBV7-2,TRBJ1-5,TGTGCCAGCAGCTTATACAGGGGGCAGCCCCAGCATTTT,CASSLYRGQPQHF
-,-,TRBV2,TRBJ1-5,TGTGCCAGCAGCGGAGGACAGTACCCACCCCAGCATTTT,CASSGGQYPPQHF
few,TRBD2,TRBV5-4,TRBJ2-1,TGTGCCAGCAGCTCCAGAGCGGGGGGCCCTAACAATGAGCAGTTCTTC,CASSSRAGGPNNEQFF
-,-,TRBV30,TRBJ2-3,TGTGCCTGGAGTGTACGAGGGACTAGCACAGATACGCAGTATTTT,CAWSVRGTSTDTQYF
few,-,TRBV6-1,TRBJ2-3,TGTGCCAGCATTCCGACAGGCTACACAGATACGCAGTATTTT,CASIPTGYTDTQYF
-,-,TRBV5-1,TRBJ1-5,TGCGCCAGCAGCTTGTCAGGGAGCAATCAGCCCCAGCATTTT,CASSLSGSNQPQHF
-,-,TRBV9,TRBJ1-1,TGTGCCAGCAGCGTATCCGGGGACACTGAAGCTTTCTTT,CASSVSGDTEAFF
-,TRBD1,TRBV19,TRBJ1-5,TGTGCCAGCAGGGACAGGGATAGCAATCAGCCCCAGCATTTT,CASRDRDSNQPQHF
-,-,TRBV18,TRBJ2-7,TGTGCCAGCTCCCCACTGCAGAGCGTTACTCACGAGCAGTACTTC,CASSPLQSVTHEQYF
-,TRBD1,TRBV6-6,TRBJ1-2,TGTGCCAGCAGGACTAGGACAGGGGCTAACTATGGCTACACCTTC,CASRTRTGANYGYTF
-,-,TRBV7-2,TRBJ2-1,TGTGCCAGCAGCCAGGGGGGCGCTGAGCAGTTCTTC,CASSQGGAEQFF
-,-,TRBV6-1,TRBJ1-2,TGTGCCAGCAGTTATCGGGAAGAAGACTATGGCTACACCTTC,CASSYREEDYGYTF
-,TRBD1,TRBV6-5,TRBJ1-2,TGTGCCAGCAGCTCCGGACAGGGCGGAGTGTCTGGCTACACCTTC,CASSSGQGGVSGYTF
-,-,TRBV7-3,TRBJ2-7,TGTGCCAGCAGCCCAGGGGCAGGGACCGACGAGCAGTACTTC,CASSPGAGTDEQYF